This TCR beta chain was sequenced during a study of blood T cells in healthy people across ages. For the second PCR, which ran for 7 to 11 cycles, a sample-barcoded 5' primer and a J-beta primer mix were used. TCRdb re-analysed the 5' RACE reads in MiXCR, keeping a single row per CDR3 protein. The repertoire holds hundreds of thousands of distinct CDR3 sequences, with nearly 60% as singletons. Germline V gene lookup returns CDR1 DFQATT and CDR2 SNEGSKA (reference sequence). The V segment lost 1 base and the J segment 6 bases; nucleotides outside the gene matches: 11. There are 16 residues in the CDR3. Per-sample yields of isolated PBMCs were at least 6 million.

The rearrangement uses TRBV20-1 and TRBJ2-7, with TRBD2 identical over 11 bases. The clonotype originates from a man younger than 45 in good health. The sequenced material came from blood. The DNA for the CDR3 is TGCAGTGCTAGAGCCTTCCATCTAGCGGGAGGAAGCGAGCAGTACTTC. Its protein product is CSARAFHLAGGSEQYF.